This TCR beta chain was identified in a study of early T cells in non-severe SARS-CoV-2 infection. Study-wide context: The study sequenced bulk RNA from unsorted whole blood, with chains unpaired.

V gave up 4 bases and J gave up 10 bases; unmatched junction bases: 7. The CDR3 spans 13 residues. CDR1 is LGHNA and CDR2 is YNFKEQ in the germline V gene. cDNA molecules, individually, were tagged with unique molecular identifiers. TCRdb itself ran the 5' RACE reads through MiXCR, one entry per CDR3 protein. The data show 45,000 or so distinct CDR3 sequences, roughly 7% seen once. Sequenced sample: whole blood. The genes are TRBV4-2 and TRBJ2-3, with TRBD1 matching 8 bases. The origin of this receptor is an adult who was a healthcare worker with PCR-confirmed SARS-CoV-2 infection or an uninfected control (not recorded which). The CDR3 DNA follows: TGTGCCAGCAGCCCCGACGGACAGGGCGCGCAGTATTTT. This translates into CASSPDGQGAQYF.